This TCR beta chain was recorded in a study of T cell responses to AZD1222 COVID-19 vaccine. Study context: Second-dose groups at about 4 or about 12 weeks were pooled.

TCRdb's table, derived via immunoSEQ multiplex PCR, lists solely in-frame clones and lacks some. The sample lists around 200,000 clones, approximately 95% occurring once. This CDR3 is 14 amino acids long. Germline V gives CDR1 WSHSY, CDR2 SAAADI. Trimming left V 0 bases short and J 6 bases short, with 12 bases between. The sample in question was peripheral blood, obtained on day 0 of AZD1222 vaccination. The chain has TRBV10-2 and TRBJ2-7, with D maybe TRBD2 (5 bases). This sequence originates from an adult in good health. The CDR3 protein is CASSESVLGSEQYF. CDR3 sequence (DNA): TGCGCCAGCAGTGAGTCTGTACTAGGTAGCGAGCAGTACTTC.